The clone carrying this T cell receptor (beta chain) showed up many times. TCRdb reprocessed the PCR reads using MiXCR. The sample includes about 15,000 clones, over 25% seen only once; the top ten take 45% to 50%. This record belongs to a study of metastatic and nonmetastatic thyroid tumors. Study as a whole: It was across blood and tumor or nodule tissue from malignant and benign thyroid patients that repertoires were compared.

Germline lookup yields CDR1 MNHEY and CDR2 SVGAGI. The ends lost 0 bases at V and 13 bases at J; junction bases unmatched: 9. The CDR3 totals 14 residues. All patients were treatment-naive before thyroid surgery. Material for sequencing was tumor tissue. The chain has TRBV6-5 and TRBJ2-1, with 7 bases matching TRBD1. The TCR was taken from a male donor with papillary thyroid cancer or a benign thyroid nodule (not recorded which). Some clones in this sample may be carry-over from other donors' samples. In DNA, the CDR3 is TGTGCCAGCAGTTACTCTCGGGGCGACAGGGCACAGTTCTTC. This gives the protein CASSYSRGDRAQFF.